The entry below describes one T cell receptor (beta chain). The antigen it binds to is not known. The germline gene is not matched at one end of the junction; a read error may be the cause. This specimen belongs to a study of tumor-infiltrating lymphocytes in primary liver carcinoma (dated by TCRdb to 2017 to 2019). The study in broad terms: Surgical resection was performed in China between November 2015 and 2016 on four or five patients with histopathologically diagnosed primary liver carcinoma. Repertoires from technical replicates were highly reproducible, with mean shared-clone rates roughly 0.9 and correlation coefficients above 0.98. Roughly 3.65 to 7.13 million productive TCRbeta reads were obtained per sample, and no significant difference in read depth was found between tissue types. Of the five patients (three men and two women, aged 30 to 69 years), four had hepatocellular carcinoma and one had combined HCC and intrahepatic cholangiocarcinoma. The five patients had tumors staged T1-T3 N0M0, with maximum diameters ranging from 4.2 to 10 cm. A total of 35 specimens from 5 patients underwent TCRbeta repertoire sequencing, comprising some 25 tumor regions, 5 adjacent noncancerous liver tissues and 5 peripheral blood samples. TCRbeta repertoire sequencing, expression microarrays and whole-exome sequencing were combined in the study across five regions of each liver tumor, with adjacent normal tissue and blood also included. Study-level results and caveats: Only a few patients were included in the study, and the authors note that the findings should be validated in a larger study. Since the samples were bulk and unsorted, there was no way to compare CD4+ and CD8+ T cell repertoires. The top 250 clones made up a significantly larger repertoire fraction in tumors than in blood (p = 0.039). Repertoire overlap was found to be higher between tumor regions (mean approximately 35%) than between tumor-adjacent (around 17%) or tumor-blood (around 15%) pairs, consistent with antigen-driven expansion. Only the TCR beta chain was sequenced, which likely underestimates true repertoire diversity because unpaired alpha chains were not captured.

TRIzol reagent was used to extract blood RNA from unsorted whole blood, while the DNeasy Blood & Tissue kit provided the germline DNA. Chronic HBV infection was present in the patients, and the patients were treatment-naive at sampling. Before surgery, 4 to 5 milliliters of peripheral blood were collected into K2EDTA tubes. TCRbeta-specific cDNA was reverse-transcribed from roughly 500 ng total RNA using a constant-region primer and ProtoScript II reverse transcriptase. Three nested multiplex PCR rounds, following a slightly modified ARM-PCR procedure, were used to build the TCRbeta libraries. Multiplex TRBV1-TRBV30 forward primers and a Cbeta reverse primer were used in the first two PCR rounds, each of which was run for approximately 11 cycles. Sample barcodes and Illumina adapters were added in a final 25-cycle PCR using Deep VentR polymerase. Before sequencing, amplicons of 200-500 bp were purified from gel using a QIAquick gel extraction kit. An Illumina HiSeq 2500 was used to sequence the TCRbeta amplicons with 250-bp paired-end reads. Per the original workflow: Reads were quality-trimmed with Trimmomatic v0.33, and paired reads were merged with FLASH v1.2.11 to recover full CDR3 sequences. V, D and J germline segments were assigned to the rearranged TCRbeta sequences using MiGEC v1.2.1b. VDJtools v1.0.0 computed clonotype statistics and Shannon-Wiener diversity indices. Except for diversity analysis, only each sample's 250 most abundant clonotypes were used in subsequent analyses to reduce sampling bias. TCRdb reprocessing: public reads trimmed at Q25 with fastp, clones called with MiXCR, in-frame beta chains kept. Every entry covers one CDR3 protein and lists the most common genes and DNA from its rows. V and J calls and clone size were set by TCRdb, not the authors. This sample has about 350,000 distinct CDR3 sequences in its table, and 65% of those were observed once. The ten largest clones add up to under 8% of the sample.

From the cysteine through the phenylalanine, the CDR3 covers 15 amino acids. The DNA shown is the 45-base CDR3, in frame from base 1. The germline V gene provides CDR1 SGHAT and CDR2 FQNNGV. The rearrangement joined TRBV11-2 to TRBJ2-7; tentative D gene TRBD2, with 5 bases matching. This receptor was obtained from a man aged 35 to 55 with primary liver carcinoma and hepatitis B virus infection. The sample taken for sequencing was peripheral blood. The CDR3 loop reads CARSSRAGKGYEQYF. The DNA sequence follows: TGTGCCAGAAGCTCGAGGGCCGGGAAGGGCTACGAGCAGTACTTC. Beyond the CDR3, the reference TRBV11-2 and TRBJ2-7 genes provide the residues; the full variable domain reads: EAGVAQSPRYKIIEKRQSVAFWCNPISGHATLYWYQQILGQGPKLLIQFQNNGVVDDSQLPKDRFSAERLKGVDSTLKIQPAKLEDSAVYLCARSSRAGKGYEQYFGPGTRLTVT.